This T cell receptor beta chain was found in a study of tumor and adjacent non-tumor tissue in lung cancer. Looking at the study overall: Samples averaged roughly 4.2 million productive TCRbeta reads each. Study-wide results and caveats: Shorter survival was associated with higher TCR diversity in tumors. In normal lung, the top 100 clones were significantly more dominant than in tumor.

Three rounds of nested PCR, following a modified ARM-PCR protocol, produced the TCRbeta library. Via MiXCR, TCRdb re-called the multiplex PCR reads, giving one row per CDR3 protein. This sample has about 110,000 distinct CDR3 sequences, with nearly 85% found just once. Concerning this clonotype: The antigen is not known. At one end, the junction sequence differs from germline, possibly due to a read error.

Germline V lookup: CDR1 SEHNR, CDR2 FQNEAQ (reference sequence). The CDR3 totals 14 residues. This sample's RNA came from whole unsorted tissue. Between August and November 2014, newly diagnosed, chemotherapy-naive lung cancer patients underwent thoracic surgery in China. This chain links TRBV7-9 with TRBJ2-1, with 7 bases aligning to TRBD1. The TCR comes from a man between 65 and 85 years old with non-small cell lung cancer. What was sequenced was lung tumor tissue. In DNA, the CDR3 is TGTGTCAGCAGCATCGGGACAGTATGCAATGAGCAGTTCTTC. This gives the protein CVSSIGTVCNEQFF.